One and the same sample provided the 24 T cell receptor beta chains below, sequenced in a study of OX40 agonist ivuxolimab in advanced cancers. TCRdb keeps only in-frame clones here, not all; method: immunoSEQ multiplex PCR. The repertoire holds roughly 12,000 clones, with 86% as singletons. The specimen comprised CD4+ or CD8+ T cells sorted from blood, sampled in a trial of the OX40 agonist ivuxolimab. The receptors come from an adult with an advanced solid tumor such as melanoma, head and neck, liver or kidney cancer.

The V gene is TRBV5-1, the J gene TRBJ2-7, with D maybe TRBD2 (6 bases). This CDR3 contains 14 residues. The germline V and J ends were trimmed by 2 bases and 3 bases, with 12 bases remaining between them. Germline values: CDR1 SGHRS, CDR2 YFSETQ. In DNA form, the CDR3 reads TGCGCCAGCAGCTTCTCCTCGGGGGTCTACGAGCAGTACTTC. It codes for CASSFSSGVYEQYF. Variable domain in full (rest from reference TRBV5-1 and TRBJ2-7): KAGVTQTPRYLIKTRGQQVTLSCSPISGHRSVSWYQQTPGQGLQFLFEYFSETQRNKGNFPGRFSGRQFSNSRSEMNVSTLELGDSALYLCASSFSSGVYEQYFGPGTRLTVT.

The chain has TRBV19 and TRBJ1-5; 11 bases map to TRBD1. This CDR3 comprises 14 residues. V lost 7 bases, J lost 4 bases, and 3 bases stayed unmatched. The germline gives CDR1 LNHDA, CDR2 SQIVND (reference sequence). The CDR3 sequence: CASTGTGGNQPQHF. CDR3 sequence (DNA): TGTGCCAGTACCGGGACAGGGGGAAATCAGCCCCAGCATTTT.

This rearrangement joins TRBV4-2 to TRBJ2-2, with TRBD1 identical over 10 bases. This CDR3 has 17 amino acids. V shed 5 bases and J 7 bases; nucleotides not matched to a gene: 13. From germline, CDR1 is LGHNA and CDR2 YNFKEQ. CDR3: CASSTQTGGRGGGELFF. CDR3 nucleotides: TGTGCCAGCAGCACGCAGACAGGGGGCAGAGGTGGCGGGGAGCTGTTTTTT.

In its sample, this clone was seen once. The rearrangement uses TRBV13 and TRBJ2-7, with 8 nucleotides matching TRBD1. Germline values: CDR1 PRHDT, CDR2 FYEKMQ (reference sequence). The V gene end was trimmed by 5 bases and the J gene end by 1 base; junction bases not matched to a gene: 4. The CDR3 loop spans 14 amino acids. The CDR3 DNA sequence: TGTGCCAGCAGCCCAGGGACAGGTTCCTACGAGCAGTACTTC. This gives the protein CASSPGTGSYEQYF.

The chain combines TRBV6-4 with TRBJ2-3, with D possibly matching TRBD2 (6 bases). Trimming took off 2 bases at V and 0 bases at J, with 12 bases between the two ends. The CDR3 spans 16 residues. Looked up from germline, CDR1 is MRHNA and CDR2 is SNTAGT. In nucleotides, the CDR3 is TGTGCCAGCAGTGACGAGGCGGGATCAAGCACAGATACGCAGTATTTT. Its protein product is CASSDEAGSSTDTQYF.

The chain couples TRBV28 to TRBJ2-7; unclear D gene. The V end was cut by 7 bases, the J end by 0 bases, with 10 bases between. The CDR3 covers 13 residues. Germline V lookup: CDR1 MDHEN, CDR2 SYDVKM. For the CDR3, the DNA is TGTGCCAGCACCTCCGGGTTCTCCTACGAGCAGTACTTC. Translating it yields CASTSGFSYEQYF.

The V gene is TRBV19, the J gene TRBJ2-3; D unresolved. CDR1 is LNHDA, CDR2 SQIVND, per germline (reference sequence). V lost 2 bases and J 3 bases, leaving 9 bases between the germline ends. The CDR3 loop spans 14 amino acids. CDR3 protein: CASSIRVVTDTQYF. Written as DNA, the CDR3 is TGTGCCAGTAGTATACGGGTGGTGACAGATACGCAGTATTTT.

The rearrangement joins TRBV28 to TRBJ1-1; unclear D gene. Germline V CDR1 and CDR2: MDHEN, SYDVKM. The CDR3 has 15 amino acids. V gave up 7 bases and J gave up 4 bases, with 19 bases separating them. CDR3 in amino acids: CASTLPITPATEAFF. The CDR3 DNA sequence: TGTGCCAGCACCCTTCCTATTACACCGGCCACTGAAGCTTTCTTT. The full variable domain, with the rest looked up from reference TRBV28 and TRBJ1-1, is DVKVTQSSRYLVKRTGEKVFLECVQDMDHENMFWYRQDPGLGLRLIYFSYDVKMKEKGDIPEGYSVSREKKERFSLILESASTNQTSMYLCASTLPITPATEAFFGQGTRLTVV.

The V gene is TRBV21-1, the J gene TRBJ2-1; no check of the table's D call, TRBD2, against the DNA was made. TRBV21-1 is classified as a pseudogene. CDR3 length: 14 residues. The CDR3 nucleotides read TGTGCCAGCAGCAATGGAGCCAGTTTGGATGAGCAGTTCTTC. This encodes CASSNGASLDEQFF.

The chain joins TRBV27 to TRBJ2-5; TRBD1 is a possible D gene (8 bases). The CDR3 consists of 14 residues. Germline V gives CDR1 MNHEY, CDR2 SMNVEV (reference sequence). Trimming took 4 bases from V and 5 from J, leaving 14 bases between them. CDR3 coding DNA: TGTGCCAGCAGTTCCGCACAGGGGGGGGAGACCCAGTACTTC. Its translation: CASSSAQGGETQYF.

This clone is a singleton in its sample. The chain recombines TRBV7-2 with TRBJ1-1; TRBD1 agrees at 7 bases. V lost 3 bases to trimming and J lost 2 bases; unmatched junction nucleotides: 3. The germline CDR1 and CDR2 sequences are SGHTA and FQGNSA. The CDR3 extends over 14 amino acids. The CDR3 here is CASSFTGANTEAFF. DNA for the CDR3: TGTGCCAGCAGCTTTACAGGGGCCAACACTGAAGCTTTCTTT.

This rearrangement joins TRBV7-9 to TRBJ2-1; 11 bases line up with TRBD2. Germline CDR1 and CDR2: SEHNR and FQNEAQ (reference sequence). This CDR3 is built from 15 residues. Trimming at V came to 5 bases and at J to 8 bases, leaving 8 bases not matched to a gene. The CDR3 sequence: CASSLIAGGKDEQFF. DNA for the CDR3: TGTGCCAGCAGCCTTATAGCGGGAGGGAAGGATGAGCAGTTCTTC.

The V and J genes are TRBV15 and TRBJ1-5; D may be TRBD1 (5 bases). The V gene lost 3 bases and the J gene lost 0 bases, with 9 bases spanning the gap. The CDR3 is 15 amino acids. From germline, CDR1 is LNHNV and CDR2 YYDKDF (reference sequence). The CDR3 DNA follows: TGTGCCACCAGCAGGGAGACAGTTAGCAATCAGCCCCAGCATTTT. Its protein is CATSRETVSNQPQHF.

The genes are TRBV7-2 and TRBJ2-5; TRBD1 is a possible D gene (6 bases). The CDR3 is 14 amino acids. Germline CDR1 and CDR2: SGHTA and FQGNSA. Between the trimmed V and J ends, which lost 5 bases and 5 bases, there was a span of 15 bases. The CDR3 region has the DNA TGTGCCAGCAGCCGTATGGGGGCAGGGGAGACCCAGTACTTC. This gives the protein CASSRMGAGETQYF.

The CDR3 sequence is CASSSGTSGGETQYF. CDR3 DNA: TGTGCCAGCAGCTCCGGGACTAGCGGGGGTGAGACCCAGTACTTC. The chain recombines TRBV11-2 with TRBJ2-5; 14 nucleotides line up with TRBD2. The CDR3 length is 15 residues. In germline, CDR1 is SGHAT, CDR2 FQNNGV. V was clipped by 4 bases and J by 5 bases; unmatched bases: 3.

The chain is built from TRBV19 and TRBJ2-7; D might be TRBD2 (6 bases). Germline loops: CDR1 LNHDA, CDR2 SQIVND (reference sequence). Trimming took 3 bases from V and 3 from J, leaving 12 bases between them. There are 14 residues in the CDR3. In nucleotides, the CDR3 is TGTGCCAGTAGTATCTCCGGGACTCACTACGAGCAGTACTTC. Translating gives CASSISGTHYEQYF.

The chain combines TRBV2 with TRBJ2-5, with 10 bases that match TRBD1. With V trimmed by 1 base and J by 5 bases, 7 bases remained unmatched. CDR3 size: 16 residues. Germline values: CDR1 SNHLY, CDR2 FYNNEI. The CDR3 nucleotides read TGTGCCAGCAGTGAAGGGCGGGACAGGGGAGGGGAGACCCAGTACTTC. As protein: CASSEGRDRGGETQYF.

The J gene is TRBJ2-5, the V gene TRBV11-2; D remains unclear. The ends were cut back, 5 bases at V and 13 bases at J, with 14 bases in the middle. This CDR3 has 11 residues. Germline CDR1 is SGHAT and CDR2 is FQNNGV. CDR3 residues: CASSRLVERYF. The CDR3 DNA is TGTGCCAGCAGCCGATTGGTGGAGCGGTACTTC.

As DNA, the CDR3 is TGTGCCAGTAGTATGTGGGCGGGGGGTCCCTCCTACAATGAGCAGTTCTTC. Translation: CASSMWAGGPSYNEQFF. The chain links TRBV19 to TRBJ2-1, with TRBD2 identical over 8 bases. This CDR3 has 17 amino acids. Trimming took 3 bases from V and 0 from J; bases not matched to a gene: 7. The V gene's germline CDR1 is LNHDA and CDR2 SQIVND (reference sequence).

The rearrangement uses TRBV27 and TRBJ2-7; D gene uncertain. The CDR3 runs 13 residues. V lost 2 bases and J lost 1, with 6 bases in between. CDR1 MNHEY and CDR2 SMNVEV come from the germline V gene (reference sequence). The CDR3 loop reads CASSLTASYEQYF. Written as DNA, the CDR3 is TGTGCCAGCAGTTTAACAGCTTCCTACGAGCAGTACTTC.

The chain links TRBV7-8 to TRBJ2-7; TRBD1 matches at 7 bases. V was pared by 5 bases and J by 0 bases, with 7 bases of the junction left unmatched. CDR1 and CDR2 from the germline V gene are SGHVS and FQNEAQ. CDR3 size: 15 residues. DNA for the CDR3: TGTGCCAGCAGCGCCGCCGGGACAGACTCCTACGAGCAGTACTTC. Translation gives CASSAAGTDSYEQYF.

The CDR3 is CASSKRQGGYEQYF. CDR3 nucleotides: TGTGCCAGCAGCAAACGGCAGGGTGGTTACGAGCAGTACTTC. The chain couples TRBV21-1 to TRBJ2-5; TRBD1 is the table's D call, not checked against the DNA. The tail of the sequence fits TRBJ2-7 better, so the J call may be wrong. TRBV21-1 is deemed a pseudogene. This CDR3 region has 14 residues.

This clone has a single count. This sequence joins TRBV4-3 and TRBJ2-5, with D perhaps matching TRBD1 (7 bases). Between the trimmed V and J ends, which lost 0 bases and 4 bases, there was a span of 12 bases. The CDR3 sequence is 15 residues long. Germline lookup yields CDR1 LGHNA and CDR2 YSLEER. The DNA of the CDR3 is TGCGCCAGCAGCCAAGAGACAGGGAGGCTAGAGACCCAGTACTTC. Protein sequence: CASSQETGRLETQYF.

The genes are TRBV5-1 and TRBJ2-7; D call uncertain. V was trimmed by 0 bases and J by 2 bases, leaving 6 bases between them. This CDR3 is built from 13 residues. CDR1 SGHRS and CDR2 YFSETQ come from the germline V gene. CDR3 sequence (DNA): TGCGCCAGCAGCTTGGGGACGCCCTACGAGCAGTACTTC. Protein: CASSLGTPYEQYF.